The 14 T cell receptor beta chains presented below share a single source sample, sequenced in a study of CD8 T cells in ankylosing spondylitis. Study-wide results and limits: In ankylosing spondylitis blood, a motif of eight highly homologous TCR beta variants appeared characteristic.

One entry per CDR3 protein results from TCRdb running MiXCR on the 5' RACE reads. The table records about 800,000 distinct CDR3 sequences, around 11% of them present only once. Their specific antigens are unknown. Source material: blood, either unsorted or a sorted T cell fraction (not recorded which). The receptor source for this set is a male donor with ankylosing spondylitis.

This clonotype was seen at least ten times. V usage is TRBV5-1 and J usage is TRBJ1-5; TRBD1 matches at 7 bases. Per the germline V gene, CDR1 is SGHRS and CDR2 is YFSETQ. This CDR3 has 14 residues. V dropped 3 bases and J dropped 6; count of bases not matched to a gene: 6. The CDR3 DNA follows: TGCGCCAGCAGCTACGGGACAGCCGGTCAGCCCCAGCATTTT. Amino acids: CASSYGTAGQPQHF.

This chain joins TRBV20-1 and TRBJ2-3; D is tentatively TRBD1 or TRBD2 (7 bases each). Trimming cost V 0 bases and J 10 bases, with 11 bases left between them. The CDR3 spans 12 residues. Germline V lookup: CDR1 DFQATT, CDR2 SNEGSKA (reference sequence). The CDR3 bases are TGCAGTGCTAGAGATGGGAGGGGGCCGCAGTATTTT. It yields the protein CSARDGRGPQYF.

This clonotype was picked up a small number of times. J is TRBJ1-2 and V is TRBV5-1; D uncertain. This CDR3 is built from 16 residues. Germline values: CDR1 SGHRS, CDR2 YFSETQ. The germline V and J ends were trimmed by 2 bases and 1 base, with 15 bases remaining between them. CDR3 sequence reads: CASSLIDGTYNYGYTF. As DNA, the CDR3 is TGCGCCAGCAGCTTAATTGATGGAACTTATAACTATGGCTACACCTTC.

This clonotype was counted ten times or more. The chain recombines TRBV7-2 with TRBJ2-1, with D possibly being TRBD2 (5 bases). Germline V CDR1 and CDR2: SGHTA, FQGNSA. The V end was cut by 1 base, the J end by 0 bases, with 7 bases between. This CDR3 has 15 amino acids. CDR3 in amino acids: CASSLGTFSYNEQFF. In DNA form, the CDR3 reads TGTGCCAGCAGCTTAGGGACTTTCTCCTACAATGAGCAGTTCTTC.

This clonotype has only a few counts. The CDR3 here is CASSQVSRTTTLSPLHF. CDR3 in DNA: TGTGCCAGCAGCCAAGTTTCCAGGACAACTACTCTTTCACCCCTCCACTTT. The rearrangement uses TRBV4-2 and TRBJ1-6; D might be TRBD1 (5 bases). The V end was cut by 1 base, the J end by 9 bases, with 19 bases between. CDR1 and CDR2 from the germline V gene are LGHNA and YNFKEQ. The CDR3 extends over 17 amino acids.

V is TRBV6-2 or TRBV6-3 and J is TRBJ2-3; 12 nucleotides line up with TRBD2. Trimming cost V 2 bases and J 0 bases; bases outside gene matches: 6. Germline V gene sequence: CDR1 MNHEY, CDR2 SVGEGT. The CDR3 has 18 residues. The CDR3 DNA reads as TGTGCCAGCAGTTACCCAACTAGCGGGAGGAGGAGCACAGATACGCAGTATTTT. Protein: CASSYPTSGRRSTDTQYF.

The chain couples TRBV20-1 to TRBJ2-2; D gene uncertain. V gave up 0 bases and J gave up 5 bases, with 10 bases separating them. The germline V gene encodes CDR1 DFQATT and CDR2 SNEGSKA (reference sequence). This CDR3 region has 14 residues. CDR3 DNA sequence: TGCAGTGCTAGAGAGCAGGTGTGGACCGGGGAGCTGTTTTTT. It yields the protein CSAREQVWTGELFF.

The J gene is TRBJ2-3, the V gene TRBV20-1; D might be TRBD1 (5 bases). CDR1 and CDR2 from the germline V gene are DFQATT and SNEGSKA (reference sequence). Trimming took 5 bases from V and 3 from J, leaving 15 bases between them. The CDR3 extends over 14 amino acids. The CDR3 here is CSAVSVSGTDTQYF. CDR3 nucleotide sequence: TGCAGTGCTGTCTCGGTGTCAGGGACAGATACGCAGTATTTT.

This clonotype showed up just once. V is TRBV6-1 and J is TRBJ1-1; D is possibly TRBD1 (5 bases). The V and J ends lost 8 bases and 3 bases respectively, with 13 bases between them. Germline V gene data show CDR1 as MNHNS and CDR2 as SASEGT. The CDR3 is made up of 13 amino acids. Here the CDR3 reads CASGVGGDTEAFF. DNA of the CDR3: TGTGCCAGCGGAGTTGGGGGGGACACTGAAGCTTTCTTT.

This clonotype was seen more than once but under ten times. The rearrangement uses TRBV29-1 and TRBJ2-2; D may be TRBD2 (6 bases). CDR3 length: 13 residues. V dropped 2 bases and J dropped 5 bases, with 9 bases sitting between them. The V gene's germline CDR1 is SQVTM and CDR2 ANQGSEA. CDR3 coding DNA: TGCAGCGTTGAATTGGGGGGTACCGGGGAGCTGTTTTTT. This codes for CSVELGGTGELFF.

The chain couples TRBV12-3 or TRBV12-4 to TRBJ2-5; TRBD2 is a possible D gene (7 bases). The length of the CDR3 is 14 residues. Between the trimmed V and J ends, which lost 6 bases and 2 bases, there was a span of 13 bases. The CDR3 DNA reads as TGTGCCAGCAGGAGGGGGGGTCATCAAGAGACCCAGTACTTC. Residues: CASRRGGHQETQYF.

This clonotype showed up just a few times. The chain links TRBV6-2 or TRBV6-3 to TRBJ1-5; D may be TRBD1 (5 bases). The CDR3 loop spans 13 amino acids. Per the germline V gene, CDR1 is MNHEY and CDR2 is SVGEGT. The V end was cut by 2 bases, the J end by 6 bases, with 8 bases between. Written as DNA, the CDR3 is TGTGCCAGCAGTTACAGGGGTACTCAGCCCCAGCATTTT. Translation gives CASSYRGTQPQHF.

The table lists this clonotype with many counts. This chain links TRBV20-1 with TRBJ1-5, with D unclear. Between the trimmed V and J ends, which lost 0 bases and 6 bases, there was a span of 12 bases. Germline V gene lookup returns CDR1 DFQATT and CDR2 SNEGSKA (reference sequence). The CDR3 spans 14 residues. The DNA of the CDR3 is TGCAGTGCTAGAGATAGGGAAGGGTTTCAGCCCCAGCATTTT. Encoded protein: CSARDREGFQPQHF.

This clonotype was detected only a few times. The rearrangement uses TRBV10-3 and TRBJ2-1; perhaps TRBD2 as D (5 bases). With 0 bases removed from V and 4 bases from J, the gap between germline ends came to 7 bases. This CDR3 spans 14 amino acids. Germline loops: CDR1 ENHRY, CDR2 SYGVKD. The CDR3 loop is CAISESTRYNEQFF. CDR3 in DNA: TGTGCCATCAGTGAGTCTACTAGGTACAATGAGCAGTTCTTC.